The text below deals with one T cell receptor (beta chain). Its antigen remains unidentified. 5'RACE primed from the constant segment yielded TCR alpha and TCR beta cDNA libraries bearing sample barcodes and UMIs. TCRdb redid the calling of the 5' RACE reads with MiXCR, one entry per CDR3 protein. The data show fewer than 300,000 distinct CDR3 sequences, with 15% to 20% seen just once and 20% to 25% held by the top ten. These data are taken from a study of T-cell memory formation after mild COVID-19. General observations from the study: Clones that contracted from day 15 to 85 had balanced CD4/CD8; later expanders were CD4+ biased. Researchers report contracting CD4+ clones mostly in CM and EM, with CD8+ clones in EMRA.

Germline assignment: CDR1 SGHVS and CDR2 FQNEAQ. Trimming pared 5 bases from V and 0 bases from J, leaving 14 bases between. The CDR3 contains 16 residues. The rearrangement links TRBV7-8 to TRBJ2-4, with D perhaps matching TRBD1 (5 bases). This receptor was identified in a man younger than 30 who had mild COVID-19 (a few samples of this study predate the infection). Cell type and time point are not known. The sequenced sample consisted of PBMCs or a T cell subset sorted from them (not recorded which). The CDR3 loop is CASSPGIGIAKNIQYF. Written as DNA, the CDR3 is TGTGCCAGCAGCCCAGGGATTGGGATAGCCAAAAACATTCAGTACTTC.